A selection of T cell receptor beta chains follows, all from one sample in a study of spatial heterogeneity in lung cancer. Each CDR3 protein is one row after TCRdb ran MiXCR on the 5' RACE reads. The sample carries under 75,000 distinct CDR3 sequences, about 14% recorded once. Here the sequenced sample was PBMCs, taken at surgery. The receptor set was obtained from a male donor with early-stage non-small cell lung cancer. Both conserved end residues are part of each CDR3. The D gene is left open where the match is weak. The size field is filled for only some rows; it gives once, few, many or a size class.

clone_size,d_call,j_call,v_call,cdr3_aa,cdr3_nt
few,NA,TRBJ1-2,TRBV6-2/TRBV6-3,CASGAPGTYDGYTF,TGTGCCAGCGGTGCCCCCGGGACATATGATGGCTACACCTTC
NA,NA,TRBJ2-4,TRBV6-2/TRBV6-3,CASSPQALAKNIQYF,TGTGCCAGCAGCCCCCAGGCGTTAGCCAAAAACATTCAGTACTTC
many,TRBD1,TRBJ1-1,TRBV7-9,CASSSPTGSEKTSEAFF,TGTGCCAGCAGCTCCCCGACAGGGTCGGAGAAAACTTCTGAAGCTTTCTTT
many,NA,TRBJ2-7,TRBV5-1,CASSLVPDGAYEQYF,TGCGCCAGCAGCTTGGTTCCAGACGGGGCCTACGAGCAGTACTTC
few,NA,TRBJ1-4,TRBV7-9,CASSLDTDNEKLFF,TGTGCCAGCAGCTTAGACACCGACAATGAAAAACTGTTTTTT
NA,NA,TRBJ1-3,TRBV29-1,CSVEMGSGNTIYF,TGCAGCGTTGAAATGGGCTCTGGAAACACCATATATTTT
few,NA,TRBJ1-5,TRBV18,CASSLKGNQPQHF,TGTGCCAGCTCCCTTAAGGGCAATCAGCCCCAGCATTTT
NA,NA,TRBJ2-1,TRBV7-2,CASSLYGGNYNEQFF,TGTGCCAGCAGCTTATATGGGGGGAACTACAATGAGCAGTTCTTC
many,TRBD2,TRBJ2-7,TRBV11-2,CASSPPGLAFSYEQYF,TGTGCCAGCAGCCCTCCGGGACTAGCGTTCTCCTACGAGCAGTACTTC
NA,TRBD2,TRBJ2-1,TRBV12-3/TRBV12-4,CASSLWVAGIDEQFF,TGTGCCAGCAGTTTATGGGTAGCGGGAATCGATGAGCAGTTCTTC
NA,NA,TRBJ1-2,TRBV24-1,CATRGDNYGYTF,TGTGCCACCAGGGGGGATAACTATGGCTACACCTTC
few,TRBD1,TRBJ1-4,TRBV19,CASSKRQGFATNEKLFF,TGTGCCAGTAGTAAGCGACAGGGGTTTGCAACTAATGAAAAACTGTTTTTT
NA,NA,TRBJ1-3,TRBV20-1,CSARDRAGSSGNTIYF,TGCAGTGCTAGAGATCGGGCAGGGAGCTCTGGAAACACCATATATTTT
many,TRBD1,TRBJ2-7,TRBV6-1,CAGTGTGLHEQYF,TGTGCCGGCACCGGGACAGGTCTCCACGAGCAGTACTTC
NA,NA,TRBJ2-3,TRBV19,CASSPRPTDTQYF,TGTGCCAGTAGTCCCCGACCCACAGATACGCAGTATTTT
few,NA,TRBJ1-1,TRBV25-1,CASSESWNTEAFF,TGTGCCAGCAGTGAATCTTGGAACACTGAAGCTTTCTTT
NA,TRBD1,TRBJ2-3,TRBV5-1,CASSPGGTGSTDTQYF,TGCGCCAGCAGCCCCGGCGGGACAGGGTCCACAGATACGCAGTATTTT
few,NA,TRBJ2-5,TRBV12-3/TRBV12-4,CASSFDRAGTQYF,TGTGCCAGCAGTTTCGATAGGGCAGGGACCCAGTACTTC
many,NA,TRBJ1-2,TRBV7-2,CASSTGMGYGYTF,TGTGCCAGCAGCACAGGGATGGGCTATGGCTACACCTTC
NA,NA,TRBJ1-2,TRBV11-2,CASSQDLGYGYTF,TGTGCCAGCAGTCAAGATTTAGGCTATGGCTACACCTTC